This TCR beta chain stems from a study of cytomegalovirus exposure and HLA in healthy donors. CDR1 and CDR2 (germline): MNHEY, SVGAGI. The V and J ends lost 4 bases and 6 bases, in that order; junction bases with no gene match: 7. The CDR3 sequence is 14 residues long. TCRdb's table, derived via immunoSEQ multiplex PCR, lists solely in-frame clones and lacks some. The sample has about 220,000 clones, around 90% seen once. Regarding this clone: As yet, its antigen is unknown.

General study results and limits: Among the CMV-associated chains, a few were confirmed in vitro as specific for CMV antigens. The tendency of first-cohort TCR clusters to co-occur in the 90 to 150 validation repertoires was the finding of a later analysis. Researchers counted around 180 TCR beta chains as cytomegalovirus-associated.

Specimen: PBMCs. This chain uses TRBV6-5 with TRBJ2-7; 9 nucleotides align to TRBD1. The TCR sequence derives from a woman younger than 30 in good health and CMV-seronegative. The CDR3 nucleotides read TGTGCCAGCAGTTCCGGGACAGGGTACCTCGAGCAGTACTTC. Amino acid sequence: CASSSGTGYLEQYF.